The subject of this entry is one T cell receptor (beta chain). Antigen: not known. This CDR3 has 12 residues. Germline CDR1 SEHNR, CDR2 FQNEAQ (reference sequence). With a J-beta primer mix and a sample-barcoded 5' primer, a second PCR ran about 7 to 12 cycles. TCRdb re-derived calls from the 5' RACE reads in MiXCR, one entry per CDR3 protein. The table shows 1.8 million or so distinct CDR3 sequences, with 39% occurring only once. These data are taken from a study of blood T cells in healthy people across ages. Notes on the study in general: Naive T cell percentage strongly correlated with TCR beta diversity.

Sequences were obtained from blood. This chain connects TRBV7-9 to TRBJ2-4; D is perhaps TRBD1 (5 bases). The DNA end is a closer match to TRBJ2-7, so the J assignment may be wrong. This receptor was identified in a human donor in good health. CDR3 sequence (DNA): TGTGCCAGCAGCTCTCAGGGTCGCGAGCAGTACTTC. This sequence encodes CASSSQGREQYF.